This T cell receptor (beta chain) was sequenced in a study of blood T cells in healthy people across ages. Findings of the study overall: Estimated diversity that came from one million T cells was considered an underestimate.

A sample-barcoded 5' primer and a J-beta primer mix were used in a second PCR of roughly 6 to 12 cycles. Each CDR3 protein gets one entry after TCRdb re-called the 5' RACE reads with MiXCR. The sample holds 710,000 or so distinct CDR3 sequences, around 32% seen once. Healthy Russian Caucasian donors spanned ages about 6 to 90 years. The study isolated at least 6.5 million PBMCs from each sample. This CDR3 contains 15 residues. Per germline, CDR1 SNHLY and CDR2 FYNNEI. The J segment lost 4 bases and the V segment lost 4 bases, leaving 7 bases of the junction unmatched. Turning to this clonotype: Its target is unknown.

Sequenced sample: blood. This receptor was obtained from a woman older than 75 in good health. The rearrangement joins TRBV2 to TRBJ2-3; the match to TRBD2 covers 8 bases. The CDR3, as DNA: TGTGCCAGCAGTGGCGGGGGGTTCCGCGCAGATACGCAGTATTTT. Protein product: CASSGGGFRADTQYF.